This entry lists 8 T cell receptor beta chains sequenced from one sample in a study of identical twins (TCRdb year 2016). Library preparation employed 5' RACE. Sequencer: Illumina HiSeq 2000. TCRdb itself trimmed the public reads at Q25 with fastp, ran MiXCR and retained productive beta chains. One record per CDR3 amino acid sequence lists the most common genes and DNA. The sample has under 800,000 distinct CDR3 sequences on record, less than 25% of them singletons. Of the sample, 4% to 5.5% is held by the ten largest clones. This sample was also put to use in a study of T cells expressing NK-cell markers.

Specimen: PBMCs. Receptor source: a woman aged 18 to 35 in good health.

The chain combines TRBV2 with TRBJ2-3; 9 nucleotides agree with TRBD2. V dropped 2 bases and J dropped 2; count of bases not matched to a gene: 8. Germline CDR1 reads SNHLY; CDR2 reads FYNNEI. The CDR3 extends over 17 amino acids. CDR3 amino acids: CASSERRLADSTDTQYF. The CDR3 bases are TGTGCCAGCAGTGAACGCAGACTAGCGGATTCCACAGATACGCAGTATTTT.

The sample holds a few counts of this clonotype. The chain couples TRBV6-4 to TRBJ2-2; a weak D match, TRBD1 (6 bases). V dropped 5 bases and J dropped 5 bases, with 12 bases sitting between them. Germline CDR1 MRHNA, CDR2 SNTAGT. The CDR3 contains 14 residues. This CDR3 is CASSLQGETGELFF. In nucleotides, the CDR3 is TGTGCCAGCAGTCTACAGGGAGAGACCGGGGAGCTGTTTTTT.

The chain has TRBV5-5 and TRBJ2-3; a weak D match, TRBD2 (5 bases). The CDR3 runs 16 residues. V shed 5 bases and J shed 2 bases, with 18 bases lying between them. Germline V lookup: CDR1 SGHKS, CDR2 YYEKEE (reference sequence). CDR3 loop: CASRIEGLAATDTQYF. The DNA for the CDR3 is TGTGCCAGCAGGATTGAGGGTTTGGCGGCCACAGATACGCAGTATTTT.

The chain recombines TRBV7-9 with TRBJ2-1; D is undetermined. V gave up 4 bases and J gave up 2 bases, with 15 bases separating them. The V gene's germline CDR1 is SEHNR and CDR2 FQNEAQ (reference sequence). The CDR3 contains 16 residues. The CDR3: CASSSPVGGTYNEQFF. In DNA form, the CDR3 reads TGTGCCAGCAGCTCCCCCGTCGGCGGTACCTACAATGAGCAGTTCTTC.

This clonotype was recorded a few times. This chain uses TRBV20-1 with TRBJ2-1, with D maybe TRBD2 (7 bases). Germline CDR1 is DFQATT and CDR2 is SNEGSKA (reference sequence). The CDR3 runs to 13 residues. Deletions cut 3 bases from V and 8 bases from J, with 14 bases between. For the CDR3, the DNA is TGCAGTGCTAGTGGGGGGGCCGCGGATGAGCAGTTCTTC. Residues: CSASGGAADEQFF.

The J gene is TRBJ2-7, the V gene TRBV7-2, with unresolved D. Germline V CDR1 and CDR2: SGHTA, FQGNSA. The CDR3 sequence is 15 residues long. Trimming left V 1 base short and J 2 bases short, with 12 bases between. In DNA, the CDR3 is TGTGCCAGCAGCTTAGGGGTAGCAGCCCCCTACGAGCAGTACTTC. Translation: CASSLGVAAPYEQYF.

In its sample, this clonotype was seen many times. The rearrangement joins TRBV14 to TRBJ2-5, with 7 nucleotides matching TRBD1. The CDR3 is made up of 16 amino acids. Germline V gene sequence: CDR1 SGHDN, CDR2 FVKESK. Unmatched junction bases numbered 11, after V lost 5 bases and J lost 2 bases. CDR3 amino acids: CASSYQIRGQQETQYF. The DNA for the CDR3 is TGTGCCAGCAGCTACCAAATCAGGGGACAGCAAGAGACCCAGTACTTC.

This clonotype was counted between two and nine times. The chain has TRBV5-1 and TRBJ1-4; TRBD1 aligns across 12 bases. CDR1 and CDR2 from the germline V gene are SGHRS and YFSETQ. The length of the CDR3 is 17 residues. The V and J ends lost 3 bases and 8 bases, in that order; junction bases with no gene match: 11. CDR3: CASSSGTGGTGYEKLFF. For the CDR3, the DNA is TGCGCCAGCAGCTCCGGGACAGGGGGCACGGGATACGAAAAACTGTTTTTT.